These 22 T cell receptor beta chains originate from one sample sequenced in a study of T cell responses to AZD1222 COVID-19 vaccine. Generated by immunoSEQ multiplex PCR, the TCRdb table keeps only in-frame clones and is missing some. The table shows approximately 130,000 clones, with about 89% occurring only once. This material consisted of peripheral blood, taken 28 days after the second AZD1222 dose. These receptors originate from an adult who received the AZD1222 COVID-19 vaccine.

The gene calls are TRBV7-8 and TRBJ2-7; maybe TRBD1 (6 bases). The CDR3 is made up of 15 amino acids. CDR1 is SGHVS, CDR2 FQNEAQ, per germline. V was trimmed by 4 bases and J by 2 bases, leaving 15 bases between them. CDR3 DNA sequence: TGTGCCAGCAGCTCGTACAGGGTGAATGCCTACGAGCAGTACTTC. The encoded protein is CASSSYRVNAYEQYF.

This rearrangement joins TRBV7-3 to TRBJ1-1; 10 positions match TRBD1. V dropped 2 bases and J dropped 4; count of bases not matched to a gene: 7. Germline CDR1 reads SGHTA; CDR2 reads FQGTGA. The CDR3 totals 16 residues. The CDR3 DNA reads TGTGCCAGCAGCTTAGCGGACAGGGGGTCTTCCACTGAAGCTTTCTTT. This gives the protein CASSLADRGSSTEAFF.

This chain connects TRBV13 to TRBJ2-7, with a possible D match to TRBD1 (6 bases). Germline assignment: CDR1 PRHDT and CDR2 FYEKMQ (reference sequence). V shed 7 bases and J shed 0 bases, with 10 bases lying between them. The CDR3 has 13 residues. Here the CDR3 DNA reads TGTGCCAGCAACCAGGGGCTCTCCTACGAGCAGTACTTC. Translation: CASNQGLSYEQYF.

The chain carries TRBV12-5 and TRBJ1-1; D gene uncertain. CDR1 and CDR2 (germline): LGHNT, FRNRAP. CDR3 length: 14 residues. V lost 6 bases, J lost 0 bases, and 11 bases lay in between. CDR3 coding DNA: TGTGCTAGTGGGTCAGACTATATGAACACTGAAGCTTTCTTT. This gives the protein CASGSDYMNTEAFF.

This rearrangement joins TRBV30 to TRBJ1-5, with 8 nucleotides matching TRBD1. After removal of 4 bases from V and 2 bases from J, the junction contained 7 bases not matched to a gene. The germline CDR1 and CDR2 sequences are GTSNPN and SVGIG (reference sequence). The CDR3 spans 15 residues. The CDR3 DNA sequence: TGTGCCTGGAACCATAAGGGACAGGGCAATCAGCCCCAGCATTTT. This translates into CAWNHKGQGNQPQHF.

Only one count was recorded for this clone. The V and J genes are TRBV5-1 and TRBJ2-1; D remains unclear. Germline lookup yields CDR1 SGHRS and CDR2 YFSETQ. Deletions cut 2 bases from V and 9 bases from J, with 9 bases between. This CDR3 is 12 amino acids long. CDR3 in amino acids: CASSFPDGEQFF. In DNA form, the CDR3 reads TGCGCCAGCAGCTTCCCAGATGGTGAGCAGTTCTTC.

The DNA of the CDR3 is TGCGCCAGCAGCTTGTCGGGACAGGGCTCTGGAAACACCATATATTTT. Protein product: CASSLSGQGSGNTIYF. The V call is TRBV5-1, the J call TRBJ1-3; the match to TRBD1 covers 9 bases. This CDR3 spans 16 amino acids. V was clipped by 1 base and J by 0 bases; unmatched bases: 2. Germline assignment: CDR1 SGHRS and CDR2 YFSETQ.

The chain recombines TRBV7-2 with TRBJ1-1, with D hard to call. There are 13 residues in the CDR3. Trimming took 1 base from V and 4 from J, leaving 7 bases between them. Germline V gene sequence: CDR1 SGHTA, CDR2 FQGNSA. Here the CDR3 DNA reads TGTGCCAGCAGCTTAGTGTGGGGCACTGAAGCTTTCTTT. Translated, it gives CASSLVWGTEAFF.

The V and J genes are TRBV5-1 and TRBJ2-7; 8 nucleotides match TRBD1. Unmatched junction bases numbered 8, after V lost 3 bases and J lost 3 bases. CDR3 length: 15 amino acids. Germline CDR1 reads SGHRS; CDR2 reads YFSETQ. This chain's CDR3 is CASSSQGALSYEQYF. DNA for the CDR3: TGCGCCAGCAGCTCCCAGGGGGCCCTGAGCTACGAGCAGTACTTC. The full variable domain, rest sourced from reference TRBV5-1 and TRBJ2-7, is KAGVTQTPRYLIKTRGQQVTLSCSPISGHRSVSWYQQTPGQGLQFLFEYFSETQRNKGNFPGRFSGRQFSNSRSEMNVSTLELGDSALYLCASSSQGALSYEQYFGPGTRLTVT.

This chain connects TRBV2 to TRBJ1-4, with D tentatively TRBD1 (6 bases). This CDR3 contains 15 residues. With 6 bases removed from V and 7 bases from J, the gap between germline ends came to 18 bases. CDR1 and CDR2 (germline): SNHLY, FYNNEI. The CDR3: CASSRNRVQGEKLFF. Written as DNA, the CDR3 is TGTGCCAGCAGCAGAAACAGGGTGCAGGGTGAAAAACTGTTTTTT.

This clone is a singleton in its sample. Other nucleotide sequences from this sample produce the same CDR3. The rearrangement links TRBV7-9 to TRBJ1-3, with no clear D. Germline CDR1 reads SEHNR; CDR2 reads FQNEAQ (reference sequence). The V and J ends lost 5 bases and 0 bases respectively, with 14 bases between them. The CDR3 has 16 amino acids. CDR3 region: CASSARLSSSGNTIYF. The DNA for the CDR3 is TGTGCCAGCAGCGCCCGACTTTCTAGCTCTGGAAACACCATATATTTT.

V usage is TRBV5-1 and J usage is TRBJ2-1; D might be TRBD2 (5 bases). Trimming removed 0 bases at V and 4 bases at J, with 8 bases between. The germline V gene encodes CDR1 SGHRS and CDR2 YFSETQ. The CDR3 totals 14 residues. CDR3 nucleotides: TGCGCCAGCAGCTTGGGCGGGCCTTACAATGAGCAGTTCTTC. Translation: CASSLGGPYNEQFF.

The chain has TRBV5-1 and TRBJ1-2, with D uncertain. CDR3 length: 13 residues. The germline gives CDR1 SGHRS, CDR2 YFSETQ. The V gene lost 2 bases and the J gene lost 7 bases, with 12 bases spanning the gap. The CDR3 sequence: CASSLTGQSGYTF. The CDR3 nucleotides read TGCGCCAGCAGCTTAACCGGGCAGTCTGGCTACACCTTC.

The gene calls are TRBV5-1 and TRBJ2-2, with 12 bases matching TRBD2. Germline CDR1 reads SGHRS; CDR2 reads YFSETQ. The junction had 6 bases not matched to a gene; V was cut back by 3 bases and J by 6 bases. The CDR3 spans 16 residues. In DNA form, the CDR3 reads TGCGCCAGCAGCTACCACCTAGCGGGAGGGGCCGGGGAGCTGTTTTTT. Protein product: CASSYHLAGGAGELFF. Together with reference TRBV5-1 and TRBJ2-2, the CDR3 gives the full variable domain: KAGVTQTPRYLIKTRGQQVTLSCSPISGHRSVSWYQQTPGQGLQFLFEYFSETQRNKGNFPGRFSGRQFSNSRSEMNVSTLELGDSALYLCASSYHLAGGAGELFFGEGSRLTVL.

As DNA, the CDR3 is TGTGCCAGTTCCCCGCCGACAGGGATCGGCAATCAGCCCCAGCATTTT. Protein sequence: CASSPPTGIGNQPQHF. The chain joins TRBV19 to TRBJ1-5; 7 nucleotides line up with TRBD1. Germline CDR1 reads LNHDA; CDR2 reads SQIVND (reference sequence). The CDR3 spans 16 residues. V shed 8 bases, J shed 2 bases, and the junction held 12 bases outside the gene matches.

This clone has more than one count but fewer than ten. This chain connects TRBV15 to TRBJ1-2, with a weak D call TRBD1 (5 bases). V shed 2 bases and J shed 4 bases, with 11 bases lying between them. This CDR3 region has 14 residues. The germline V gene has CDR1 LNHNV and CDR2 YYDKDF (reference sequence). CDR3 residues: CATSRQGTFYGYTF. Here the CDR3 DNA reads TGTGCCACCAGCAGACAGGGTACTTTCTATGGCTACACCTTC.

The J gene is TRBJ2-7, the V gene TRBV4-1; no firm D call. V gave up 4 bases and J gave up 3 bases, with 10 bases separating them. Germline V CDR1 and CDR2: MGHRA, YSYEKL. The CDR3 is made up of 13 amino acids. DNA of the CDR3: TGCGCCAGCAGCCTTGAGGAGTACTACGAGCAGTACTTC. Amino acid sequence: CASSLEEYYEQYF.

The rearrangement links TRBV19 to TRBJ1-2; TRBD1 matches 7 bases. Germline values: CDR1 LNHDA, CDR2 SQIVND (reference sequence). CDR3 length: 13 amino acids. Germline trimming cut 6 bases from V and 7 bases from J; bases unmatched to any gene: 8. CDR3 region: CASRSAGGIGYTF. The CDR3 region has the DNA TGTGCCAGTAGGTCCGCAGGGGGAATTGGCTACACCTTC.

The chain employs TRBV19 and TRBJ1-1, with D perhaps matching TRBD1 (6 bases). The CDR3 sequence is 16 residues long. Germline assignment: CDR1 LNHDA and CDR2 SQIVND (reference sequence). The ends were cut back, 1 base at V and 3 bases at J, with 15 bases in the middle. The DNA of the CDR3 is TGTGCCAGTAGTATAGGGGGGCTTAATACGTACACTGAAGCTTTCTTT. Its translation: CASSIGGLNTYTEAFF.

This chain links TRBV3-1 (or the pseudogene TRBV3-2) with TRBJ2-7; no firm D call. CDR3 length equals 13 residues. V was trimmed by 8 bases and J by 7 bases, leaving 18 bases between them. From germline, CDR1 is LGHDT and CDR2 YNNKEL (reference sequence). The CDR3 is CASGPQEWREQYF. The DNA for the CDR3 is TGTGCCAGCGGGCCCCAGGAGTGGCGGGAGCAGTACTTC.

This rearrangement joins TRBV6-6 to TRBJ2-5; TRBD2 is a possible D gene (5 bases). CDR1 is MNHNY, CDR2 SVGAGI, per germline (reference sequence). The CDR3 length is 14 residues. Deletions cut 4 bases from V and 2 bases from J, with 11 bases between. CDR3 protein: CASSSPGIQETQYF. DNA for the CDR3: TGTGCCAGCAGTTCCCCCGGGATACAAGAGACCCAGTACTTC.

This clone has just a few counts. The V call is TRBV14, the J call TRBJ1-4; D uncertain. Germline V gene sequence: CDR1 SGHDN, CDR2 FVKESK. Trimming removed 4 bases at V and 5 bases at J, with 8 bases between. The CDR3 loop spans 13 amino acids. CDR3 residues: CASSRRWNEKLFF. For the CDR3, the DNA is TGTGCCAGCAGCCGAAGGTGGAATGAAAAACTGTTTTTT.